Below, 9 T cell receptor beta chains from the same sample are listed, as sequenced in a study of graft-versus-host responses after intestinal transplantation. The antigens of these receptors remain unknown. Assay: immunoSEQ multiplex PCR; the TCRdb copy retains only in-frame clones and omits some. The sample has roughly 50,000 clones, nearly 95% seen once. Sequencing used unstimulated CD4+ T cells sorted from spleen or lymph node cells, obtained before transplant. These receptors came from a human donor who was the organ donor for an intestinal transplant.

This clone was detected once. The rearrangement uses TRBV5-1 and TRBJ2-5; D tentatively reads TRBD1 or TRBD2 (5 bases each). The CDR3 is made up of 14 amino acids. The V and J ends lost 4 bases and 0 bases respectively, with 10 bases between them. From germline, CDR1 is SGHRS and CDR2 YFSETQ. CDR3 nucleotide sequence: TGCGCCAGCAGCACGGGACGCAACCAAGAGACCCAGTACTTC. It yields the protein CASSTGRNQETQYF.

The chain couples TRBV15 to TRBJ2-7; 7 bases line up with TRBD1. This CDR3 comprises 15 residues. Trimming removed 1 base from V and 3 bases from J; junction bases left unmatched: 6. Germline V gene lookup returns CDR1 LNHNV and CDR2 YYDKDF (reference sequence). The DNA for the CDR3 is TGTGCCACCAGCAGAGCCGTCGACAGGGACTACGAGCAGTACTTC. As protein: CATSRAVDRDYEQYF.

This sequence joins TRBV5-1 and TRBJ2-1; D ambiguous. There are 14 residues in the CDR3. Trimming removed 0 bases at V and 4 bases at J, with 8 bases between. Germline CDR1 and CDR2: SGHRS and YFSETQ. The CDR3, as DNA: TGCGCCAGCAGCTTGGACTTTTTATACAATGAGCAGTTCTTC. Translating it yields CASSLDFLYNEQFF.

V usage is TRBV27 and J usage is TRBJ2-1, with D hard to call. Deletions cut 5 bases from V and 3 bases from J, with 14 bases between. The CDR3 has 15 amino acids. The V gene's germline CDR1 is MNHEY and CDR2 SMNVEV (reference sequence). The CDR3 DNA follows: TGTGCCAGCAGTCAACAGCTGACTTTCTACAATGAGCAGTTCTTC. Its translation is CASSQQLTFYNEQFF.

The genes are TRBV7-9 and TRBJ1-2; D is possibly TRBD1 (5 bases). Trimming cost V 5 bases and J 3 bases, with 22 bases left between them. Germline CDR1 and CDR2: SEHNR and FQNEAQ (reference sequence). The CDR3 runs 17 residues. The CDR3 protein is CASSHTIGTGDDYGYTF. Here the CDR3 DNA reads TGTGCCAGCAGCCATACAATCGGGACGGGTGATGACTATGGCTACACCTTC.

J is TRBJ2-7 and V is TRBV6-5, with D perhaps TRBD1 or TRBD2 (5 bases each). V lost 8 bases and J 0 bases, leaving 11 bases between the germline ends. This CDR3 comprises 13 residues. Per germline, CDR1 MNHEY and CDR2 SVGAGI. CDR3 nucleotides: TGTGCCAGCGGCCGGGACGCCTCCTACGAGCAGTACTTC. As protein: CASGRDASYEQYF.

V is TRBV28 and J is TRBJ1-1, with TRBD1 identical over 10 bases. There are 15 residues in the CDR3. The junction had 5 bases not matched to a gene; V was cut back by 3 bases and J by 4 bases. The germline gives CDR1 MDHEN, CDR2 SYDVKM. The CDR3 bases are TGTGCCAGCAGTTTCCCGGGACAGGGGTCCACTGAAGCTTTCTTT. Translating it yields CASSFPGQGSTEAFF.

J is TRBJ2-2 and V is TRBV5-6; D is unclear. Germline V gene sequence: CDR1 SGHDT, CDR2 YYEEEE. V dropped 2 bases and J dropped 8 bases, with 7 bases sitting between them. The CDR3 length is 12 residues. The CDR3 spells CASSLGPGELFF. CDR3 sequence (DNA): TGTGCCAGCAGCTTAGGGCCGGGGGAGCTGTTTTTT. The full variable domain, completed using reference TRBV5-6 and TRBJ2-2, is DAGVTQSPTHLIKTRGQQVTLRCSPKSGHDTVSWYQQALGQGPQFIFQYYEEEERQRGNFPDRFSGHQFPNYSSELNVNALLLGDSALYLCASSLGPGELFFGEGSRLTVL.

The genes are TRBV27 and TRBJ1-6; D is unclear. The CDR3 runs 15 residues. CDR1 and CDR2 from the germline V gene are MNHEY and SMNVEV (reference sequence). Trimming shortened V by 2 bases and J by 7 bases, and 12 bases separated the two germline ends. CDR3 nucleotides: TGTGCCAGCAGTTTAGGAGGGAGGAGGAATTCACCCCTCCACTTT. Encoded protein: CASSLGGRRNSPLHF.